One sample yielded the 15 T cell receptor beta chains listed below, sequenced in a study of CD8 T cells in Susac syndrome. With random hexamers, roughly 0.45 to 1 ug RNA was reverse transcribed. TCRdb re-analysed the immunoSEQ multiplex PCR reads in MiXCR, keeping a single row per CDR3 protein. The sample carries about 280,000 distinct CDR3 sequences, 85% recorded once. Input material: CD8+ T cells from PBMCs. The source is a human donor with multiple sclerosis.

This chain links TRBV28 with TRBJ2-1, with 9 bases that match TRBD2. With V trimmed by 5 bases and J by 6 bases, 11 bases remained unmatched. CDR1 and CDR2 (germline): MDHEN, SYDVKM. This CDR3 region has 16 residues. The chain's CDR3 is CASSTRWTSEGNEQFF. In DNA, the CDR3 is TGTGCCAGCAGTACCCGATGGACTAGCGAGGGCAATGAGCAGTTCTTC.

The chain links TRBV27 to TRBJ2-1; 11 bases are a match to TRBD1. The CDR3 has 17 residues. Germline CDR1 reads MNHEY; CDR2 reads SMNVEV (reference sequence). With 8 bases clipped from V and 7 bases from J, the junction kept 16 bases outside the gene matches. This CDR3 reads CASCSSGGDRGVNEQFF. Here the CDR3 DNA reads TGTGCCAGCTGTTCCTCTGGGGGGGACAGGGGGGTTAATGAGCAGTTCTTC.

The V and J genes are TRBV20-1 and TRBJ1-5, with TRBD1 identical over 8 bases. V lost 6 bases, J lost 0 bases, and 4 bases stayed unmatched. Looked up from germline, CDR1 is DFQATT and CDR2 is SNEGSKA (reference sequence). This CDR3 spans 14 amino acids. The CDR3 reads CSATDRASNQPQHF. In DNA, the CDR3 is TGCAGTGCCACGGACAGGGCTAGCAATCAGCCCCAGCATTTT.

V gene TRBV20-1 combines with J gene TRBJ2-1, with 9 positions matching TRBD2. This CDR3 has 16 residues. With V trimmed by 0 bases and J by 6 bases, 9 bases remained unmatched. Germline values: CDR1 DFQATT, CDR2 SNEGSKA (reference sequence). The CDR3 protein is CSARDPRTSVFNEQFF. The CDR3 DNA is TGCAGTGCTAGAGATCCCAGGACTAGCGTATTCAATGAGCAGTTCTTC.

The chain links TRBV7-2 to TRBJ2-7; D is perhaps TRBD1 (6 bases). Trimming took 2 bases from V and 4 from J, leaving 12 bases between them. The CDR3 contains 14 residues. Germline loops: CDR1 SGHTA, CDR2 FQGNSA. CDR3 region: CASSLYGQYYEQYF. The CDR3 coding sequence is TGTGCCAGCAGCTTATACGGACAGTATTACGAGCAGTACTTC. The full variable domain, in which reference TRBV7-2 and TRBJ2-7 provide the parts outside the CDR3, is GAGVSQSPSNKVTEKGKDVELRCDPISGHTALYWYRQSLGQGLEFLIYFQGNSAPDKSGLPSDRFSAERTGGSVSTLTIQRTQQEDSAVYLCASSLYGQYYEQYFGPGTRLTVT.

V gene TRBV27 combines with J gene TRBJ2-7; 8 nucleotides match TRBD1. With 6 bases clipped from V and 2 bases from J, the junction kept 3 bases outside the gene matches. This CDR3 is 13 amino acids long. Germline lookup yields CDR1 MNHEY and CDR2 SMNVEV (reference sequence). The CDR3 region has the DNA TGTGCCAGCAGACTGACAGGGGCCTACGAGCAGTACTTC. Translation: CASRLTGAYEQYF.

The chain recombines TRBV2 with TRBJ2-1; the D gene is possibly TRBD1 (6 bases). The CDR3 extends over 16 amino acids. The V and J ends lost 3 bases and 6 bases respectively, with 18 bases between them. The germline V gene encodes CDR1 SNHLY and CDR2 FYNNEI. CDR3 DNA sequence: TGTGCCAGCAGTGACGACAGGACAGCGAGCCCCAATGAGCAGTTCTTC. It specifies CASSDDRTASPNEQFF.

V usage is TRBV11-2 and J usage is TRBJ2-1; D is perhaps TRBD1 (6 bases). Trimming cost V 2 bases and J 0 bases, with 14 bases left between them. Germline V gives CDR1 SGHAT, CDR2 FQNNGV. The CDR3 contains 17 residues. Here the CDR3 DNA reads TGTGCCAGCAGCTTATTTCAGACGGACAGCTCCTACAATGAGCAGTTCTTC. This sequence encodes CASSLFQTDSSYNEQFF.

The chain recombines TRBV12-3 or TRBV12-4 with TRBJ2-2; weak D call: TRBD2 (5 bases). Trimming left V 5 bases short and J 4 bases short, with 14 bases between. The CDR3 covers 15 residues. CDR3 protein: CASSPPGSLTGELFF. Here the CDR3 DNA reads TGTGCCAGCAGTCCCCCGGGGTCTCTCACCGGGGAGCTGTTTTTT.

The rearrangement uses TRBV5-6 and TRBJ2-2; D tentatively reads TRBD1 or TRBD2 (6 bases each). Trimming removed 4 bases at V and 6 bases at J, with 10 bases between. The CDR3 extends over 13 amino acids. Germline CDR1 SGHDT, CDR2 YYEEEE. The CDR3 region is CASSEGGPGELFF. The CDR3 DNA follows: TGTGCCAGCAGCGAAGGGGGGCCCGGGGAGCTGTTTTTT.

This clonotype has a single count. This chain connects TRBV19 to TRBJ2-3, with 8 bases matching TRBD1. V lost 3 bases and J lost 2; bases outside the gene matches: 7. CDR3 size: 16 residues. Per germline, CDR1 LNHDA and CDR2 SQIVND (reference sequence). The CDR3 nucleotides are TGTGCCAGTAGTATCGTTTGGACAGGGTTCACAGATACGCAGTATTTT. Translating gives CASSIVWTGFTDTQYF.

CDR3: CSARDRDFSYEQYF. CDR3 in DNA: TGCAGTGCTAGAGACCGGGACTTCTCCTACGAGCAGTACTTC. The V and J genes are TRBV20-1 and TRBJ2-7, with a tentative D call TRBD2 (6 bases). V lost 0 bases, J lost 0 bases, and 9 bases lay in between. This CDR3 is built from 14 residues. Germline-derived CDR1 and CDR2 are DFQATT and SNEGSKA (reference sequence).

The rearrangement joins TRBV7-8 to TRBJ2-3, with D perhaps matching TRBD1 (5 bases). Per germline, CDR1 SGHVS and CDR2 FQNEAQ. The V end lost 2 bases, the J end lost 2 bases, and 11 bases lay between the germline ends. The CDR3 consists of 15 residues. This CDR3 is CASSLSPGLTDTQYF. CDR3 coding DNA: TGTGCCAGCAGCTTATCCCCAGGGCTCACAGATACGCAGTATTTT. Supplemented by reference TRBV7-8 and TRBJ2-3, the full variable domain reads GAGVSQSPRYKVAKRGQDVALRCDPISGHVSLFWYQQALGQGPEFLTYFQNEAQLDKSGLPSDRFFAERPEGSVSTLKIQRTQQEDSAVYLCASSLSPGLTDTQYFGPGTRLTVL.

This clonotype was picked up one time. The CDR3 loop is CASSLASSDTQYF. The CDR3 DNA reads as TGTGCCAGCAGCTTAGCGTCCTCGGATACGCAGTATTTT. The genes are TRBV7-9 and TRBJ2-3; D unclear. Deletions cut 0 bases from V and 6 bases from J, with 7 bases between. Germline-derived CDR1 and CDR2 are SEHNR and FQNEAQ (reference sequence). This CDR3 region has 13 residues. Supplemented by reference TRBV7-9 and TRBJ2-3, the full variable domain reads DTGVSQNPRHKITKRGQNVTFRCDPISEHNRLYWYRQTLGQGPEFLTYFQNEAQLEKSRLLSDRFSAERPKGSFSTLEIQRTEQGDSAMYLCASSLASSDTQYFGPGTRLTVL.

The chain carries TRBV27 and TRBJ1-2, with D hard to call. Germline V CDR1 and CDR2: MNHEY, SMNVEV (reference sequence). The CDR3 runs to 13 residues. With 0 bases removed from V and 7 bases from J, the gap between germline ends came to 9 bases. The CDR3 region has the DNA TGTGCCAGCAGTTTATCGTCGAGGGTTGGCTACACCTTC. It translates to CASSLSSRVGYTF.